The rows below give T cell receptor beta chains drawn from one sample of a study of blood T cells in healthy people across ages. One entry per CDR3 protein results from TCRdb running MiXCR on the 5' RACE reads. This repertoire shows fewer than 600,000 distinct CDR3 sequences, about 27% found once; its top ten account for approximately 3.3%. This sample was also put to use in a study of T cells of mothers and their children.

Source material: blood. All receptors come from a boy younger than 10 in good health. Both conserved end residues are trimmed from each CDR3. Size tells how often a clone was seen (once, few, many) or the class of an expanded clone, and some rows leave it out.

TRBJ2-5 TRBV12-3/TRBV12-4 few ASSLEDGTSGDAQY
TRBJ1-1 TRBV9 once ASSVGRVGNTEAF
TRBJ2-7 TRBV7-2 few ASSSFGGAQYEQC
TRBJ1-1 TRBV9 few ASSVVKETLNTEAF
. TRBV12-3/TRBV12-4 . ASSFRGPRTEQF
TRBJ1-1 TRBV6-1 few ASSEAAGDTEAF
. TRBV9 . ASSVETSVMGTRDVQY
TRBJ2-1 TRBV20-1 few SARDGGSGSSYNEQF
TRBJ2-5 TRBV24-1 . ATSDSRSSQETQY
TRBJ2-7 TRBV27 few ASRAGAGTYEQY
TRBJ1-2 TRBV5-1 . ASSLARQGGYT
TRBJ1-2 TRBV12-3/TRBV12-4 few ASSLAPGQIYGYT
TRBJ2-3 TRBV29-1 many SAGGSGRGDTQY
TRBJ2-2 TRBV7-9 many ASSLDSGNTGELF
TRBJ1-2 TRBV2 . ASSVTGGDGYT
TRBJ2-7 TRBV12-3/TRBV12-4 few ASSPRLGYEQY
TRBJ2-3 TRBV7-8 few ASSLSLRTDTQY
TRBJ2-5 TRBV7-2 . ASSLISGGETQY
TRBJ2-1 TRBV4-3 . ASSSSGTAPHNEQF
TRBJ2-1 TRBV19 . ASSIEGLAGGRYNEQF
TRBJ1-1 TRBV20-1 few SACMRSYTEAF
TRBJ1-4 TRBV7-2 . ASSLDRGCREKLF
TRBJ2-7 TRBV7-9 few ASSSGAGVGYEQY
TRBJ1-1 TRBV20-1 few SARDNRANTEAF
TRBJ2-1 TRBV19 few ASSTMAQGYNEQF
TRBJ1-5 TRBV5-1 few ASSPGGTGSNQPQH
TRBJ2-2 TRBV10-3 . AISDQQAPNTGELF
TRBJ2-4 TRBV28 many ASSLTPRTLY
TRBJ2-3 TRBV12-3/TRBV12-4 . ASSLTGAVDTQY
TRBJ1-2 TRBV11-2 many ASSLATYGYT
TRBJ2-7 TRBV20-1 . SAFYDRYEQY
TRBJ2-7 TRBV6-6 . ASSPNLYEQY
TRBJ2-5 TRBV29-1 . SVEQAGQETQY
TRBJ2-2 TRBV12-3/TRBV12-4 few ASSRTGMKTGELF
TRBJ2-1 TRBV12-3/TRBV12-4 many ATGDSSYNEQF
TRBJ1-4 TRBV18 . ASSQGMKPPEKLF
TRBJ1-5 TRBV7-9 . ASSLDLDRNQPQH
TRBJ1-1 TRBV12-3/TRBV12-4 few ASSLKEVAF
TRBJ1-1 TRBV3-1 . ASREDHDEQGEAF
TRBJ2-5 TRBV7-8 . ASSSHGTGRLETQY
TRBJ1-2 TRBV20-1 . SARGTENYGYT
TRBJ2-5 TRBV27 . ASTSPGETQY
TRBJ2-4 TRBV12-3/TRBV12-4 few ASSLIGSKNIQY
TRBJ2-3 TRBV6-5 . ASSYSKTFSTDTQY
TRBJ1-2 TRBV10-3 few AISAFDKRYYGYT
TRBJ2-3 TRBV18 . ASLTLSRDTQY
TRBJ2-5 TRBV14 few ASSQDNLLYQETQY
. TRBV20-1 few SASPTPGTGWFYEQY
TRBJ2-1 TRBV7-2 once ASSLVARREGKYEQF
TRBJ1-5 TRBV20-1 few SAQTGGSQPQH
TRBJ1-2 TRBV25-1 . ASSQTPGTGHYGYT
TRBJ1-1 TRBV30 . AWSGTGPEAF
TRBJ1-4 TRBV13 . ASSSDRTENEKLF
TRBJ2-2 TRBV7-9 few ASSNRTSGRTGELF
TRBJ1-2 TRBV7-9 few ASSQLQGSYGYT